What follows are 27 T cell receptor beta chains derived from one specimen sequenced in a study of T cell responses to AZD1222 COVID-19 vaccine. Assay used: immunoSEQ multiplex PCR; TCRdb lists only in-frame clones, some missing. The table lists about 100,000 clones, 85% to 90% of them singletons, with about 15% in the top ten. The sample here was peripheral blood, taken on day 0 of AZD1222 vaccination. The receptor set was obtained from an adult in good health.

The chain recombines TRBV3-1 (or the pseudogene TRBV3-2) with TRBJ2-7, with D perhaps being TRBD1 or TRBD2 (5 bases each). Germline loops: CDR1 LGHDT, CDR2 YNNKEL (reference sequence). The germline V and J ends were trimmed by 1 base and 4 bases, with 14 bases remaining between them. The CDR3 is made up of 15 amino acids. DNA of the CDR3: TGTGCCAGCAGCCAAGGATTAGGTGGGGGATACGAGCAGTACTTC. Amino acids: CASSQGLGGGYEQYF.

The chain joins TRBV27 to TRBJ1-2, with D perhaps TRBD1 (6 bases). Germline values: CDR1 MNHEY, CDR2 SMNVEV (reference sequence). The V end lost 3 bases, the J end lost 2 bases, and 10 bases lay between the germline ends. CDR3 length: 14 amino acids. The DNA for the CDR3 is TGTGCCAGCAGTTTTATAGGGACAAACTATGGCTACACCTTC. Amino acids: CASSFIGTNYGYTF.

The rearrangement joins TRBV2 to TRBJ1-4, with 10 bases fitting TRBD1. With V trimmed by 9 bases and J by 3 bases, 10 bases remained unmatched. This CDR3 has 16 residues. Germline CDR1 is SNHLY and CDR2 is FYNNEI. As DNA, the CDR3 is TGTGCCAGGTCCCGGGACAGGGGCGGGGCTAATGAAAAACTGTTTTTT. Its translation: CARSRDRGGANEKLFF.

This clone was seen once. The J gene is TRBJ1-1, the V gene TRBV5-4; D not resolved. The CDR3 is made up of 15 amino acids. V dropped 2 bases and J dropped 5 bases, with 16 bases sitting between them. The germline V gene encodes CDR1 SGHNT and CDR2 YYREEE (reference sequence). The CDR3 region has the DNA TGTGCCAGCAGCTTCGAGGAGGGATTGAGTACTGAAGCTTTCTTT. It yields the protein CASSFEEGLSTEAFF.

The CDR3 DNA sequence: TGTGCCTGGGGCCCAGGGACCCTCAATCAGCCCCAGCATTTT. Its protein is CAWGPGTLNQPQHF. The chain has TRBV30 and TRBJ1-5, with TRBD1 as a possible D gene (5 bases). Germline lookup yields CDR1 GTSNPN and CDR2 SVGIG (reference sequence). The CDR3 runs to 14 residues. The V end was cut by 5 bases, the J end by 3 bases, with 14 bases between. Using reference TRBV30 and TRBJ1-5 for the parts outside the CDR3, the full variable domain is SQTIHQWPATLVQPVGSPLSLECTVEGTSNPNLYWYRQAAGRGLQLLFYSVGIGQISSEVPQNLSASRPQDRQFILSSKKLLLSDSGFYLCAWGPGTLNQPQHFGDGTRLSIL.

This sequence joins TRBV28 and TRBJ1-1; 8 bases line up with TRBD1. After removal of 2 bases from V and 4 bases from J, the junction contained 6 bases not matched to a gene. Per the germline V gene, CDR1 is MDHEN and CDR2 is SYDVKM. The CDR3 is made up of 15 amino acids. The CDR3 here is CASSLPQGGSTEAFF. CDR3 nucleotides: TGTGCCAGCAGTTTACCACAGGGGGGTAGCACTGAAGCTTTCTTT. Full variable domain (rest looked up from reference TRBV28 and TRBJ1-1): DVKVTQSSRYLVKRTGEKVFLECVQDMDHENMFWYRQDPGLGLRLIYFSYDVKMKEKGDIPEGYSVSREKKERFSLILESASTNQTSMYLCASSLPQGGSTEAFFGQGTRLTVV.

This clone has a single count. The chain recombines TRBV11-3 with TRBJ1-6; 8 nucleotides align to TRBD1. CDR1 and CDR2 (germline): SGHNT, YENEEA. The CDR3 is made up of 15 amino acids. V was pared by 2 bases and J by 10 bases, with 7 bases of the junction left unmatched. In DNA form, the CDR3 reads TGTGCCAGCAGCTTACGGACAGGGACTATCTCACCCCTCCACTTT. Protein: CASSLRTGTISPLHF.

This chain links TRBV27 with TRBJ1-4; D not certain. V lost 11 bases to trimming and J lost 0 bases, with 10 bases between them. The CDR3 is 13 amino acids. Germline CDR1 and CDR2: MNHEY and SMNVEV (reference sequence). The CDR3 nucleotides read TGTGCCGCCGGAGGTGCAACTAATGAAAAACTGTTTTTT. It encodes CAAGGATNEKLFF.

The chain carries TRBV7-3 and TRBJ2-1; no clear D. The CDR3 spans 13 residues. From germline, CDR1 is SGHTA and CDR2 FQGTGA. The germline V and J ends were trimmed by 1 base and 10 bases, with 11 bases remaining between them. The CDR3 DNA reads TGTGCCAGCAGCTTAAATCTCTTGGGGGAGCAGTTCTTC. This sequence encodes CASSLNLLGEQFF. The entire variable domain, with the rest obtained from reference TRBV7-3 and TRBJ2-1, is as follows: GAGVSQTPSNKVTEKGKYVELRCDPISGHTALYWYRQSLGQGPEFLIYFQGTGAADDSGLPNDRFFAVRPEGSVSTLKIQRTERGDSAVYLCASSLNLLGEQFFGPGTRLTVL.

V usage is TRBV3-1 (or the pseudogene TRBV3-2) and J usage is TRBJ1-1, with D perhaps TRBD1 (5 bases). V dropped 5 bases and J dropped 3 bases, with 10 bases sitting between them. Germline V lookup: CDR1 LGHDT, CDR2 YNNKEL (reference sequence). CDR3 size: 13 residues. The CDR3 bases are TGTGCCAGCAGCGGGGGTGCACACACTGAAGCTTTCTTT. It encodes CASSGGAHTEAFF.

The V and J genes are TRBV6-5 and TRBJ1-5; 8 positions agree with TRBD1. Germline CDR1 and CDR2: MNHEY and SVGAGI. The CDR3 extends over 16 amino acids. V shed 2 bases and J 8 bases; nucleotides not matched to a gene: 11. CDR3: CASSYRAGGMVEPQHF. The CDR3 DNA reads TGTGCCAGCAGTTACAGGGCAGGGGGCATGGTGGAGCCCCAGCATTTT.

CDR3 protein: CATEDTKTGRNTIYF. The CDR3 region has the DNA TGTGCCACCGAAGACACAAAGACCGGGAGAAACACCATATATTTT. The chain links TRBV10-3 to TRBJ1-3; D not certain. The CDR3 is 15 amino acids. V lost 10 bases to trimming and J lost 5 bases, with 21 bases between them. Germline CDR1 ENHRY, CDR2 SYGVKD.

V gene TRBV27 combines with J gene TRBJ2-5, with D maybe TRBD2 (5 bases). Germline V CDR1 and CDR2: MNHEY, SMNVEV (reference sequence). The CDR3 is made up of 16 amino acids. V dropped 2 bases and J dropped 1 base, with 14 bases sitting between them. CDR3 DNA sequence: TGTGCCAGCAGTTTAAGCCGGGGAATGGGCCAAGAGACCCAGTACTTC. It encodes CASSLSRGMGQETQYF.

The chain recombines TRBV6-5 with TRBJ2-7; D unresolved. From germline, CDR1 is MNHEY and CDR2 SVGAGI. CDR3 length: 12 residues. The V end was cut by 6 bases, the J end by 5 bases, with 11 bases between. The CDR3: CASRSALHEQYF. The CDR3 DNA reads TGTGCCAGCAGGTCAGCTCTTCACGAGCAGTACTTC.

The V call is TRBV5-1, the J call TRBJ1-2, with a weak D call TRBD1 (6 bases). Germline assignment: CDR1 SGHRS and CDR2 YFSETQ. This CDR3 contains 16 residues. V gave up 0 bases and J gave up 5 bases, with 17 bases separating them. The CDR3 region is CASSLGGALLSYGYTF. The CDR3, as DNA: TGCGCCAGCAGCTTGGGGGGGGCCCTCCTCTCGTATGGCTACACCTTC.

The chain carries TRBV2 and TRBJ1-4; 7 positions match TRBD1. Looked up from germline, CDR1 is SNHLY and CDR2 is FYNNEI. V lost 6 bases to trimming and J lost 7 bases; unmatched junction nucleotides: 11. This CDR3 has 15 residues. The CDR3 is CASRNGAGGGEKLFF. The CDR3 region has the DNA TGTGCCAGCAGGAATGGAGCAGGGGGGGGTGAAAAACTGTTTTTT.

J is TRBJ1-1 and V is TRBV27, with D perhaps TRBD1 (5 bases). Trimming took off 2 bases at V and 1 base at J, with 17 bases between the two ends. The CDR3 runs 17 residues. The germline CDR1 and CDR2 sequences are MNHEY and SMNVEV (reference sequence). The CDR3 nucleotides are TGTGCCAGCAGTTTAAGGGGTGATTTAAGGAGGAACACTGAAGCTTTCTTT. Protein: CASSLRGDLRRNTEAFF.

The chain carries TRBV19 and TRBJ1-3; 9 positions agree with TRBD1. Losses at the gene ends were 5 bases for V and 4 bases for J; bases not matched to a gene: 3. CDR1 LNHDA and CDR2 SQIVND come from the germline V gene (reference sequence). The CDR3 contains 14 residues. The CDR3 reads CASSVQGAGNTIYF. CDR3 sequence (DNA): TGTGCCAGTAGTGTACAGGGGGCAGGAAACACCATATATTTT. Filled out from reference TRBV19 and TRBJ1-3, the complete variable domain reads DGGITQSPKYLFRKEGQNVTLSCEQNLNHDAMYWYRQDPGQGLRLIYYSQIVNDFQKGDIAEGYSVSREKKESFPLTVTSAQKNPTAFYLCASSVQGAGNTIYFGEGSWLTVV.

The J gene is TRBJ2-7, the V gene TRBV12-3 or TRBV12-4, with a tentative D call TRBD1 (5 bases). This CDR3 is 12 amino acids long. The V and J ends lost 3 bases and 6 bases respectively, with 9 bases between them. CDR3 amino acids: CASSFYGAEQYF. DNA for the CDR3: TGTGCCAGCAGTTTTTATGGGGCCGAGCAGTACTTC.

The V and J genes are TRBV19 and TRBJ2-7; D possibly matches TRBD1 or TRBD2 (5 bases each). Trimming removed 6 bases from V and 2 bases from J, with 14 bases in between. Germline CDR1 is LNHDA and CDR2 is SQIVND (reference sequence). This CDR3 spans 14 amino acids. Written as DNA, the CDR3 is TGTGCCAGTAGGGTCGCTACGGGACCCTACGAGCAGTACTTC. Residues: CASRVATGPYEQYF.

V gene TRBV2 combines with J gene TRBJ2-3, with D tentatively TRBD1 or TRBD2 (6 bases each). The CDR3 contains 15 residues. CDR1 and CDR2 from the germline V gene are SNHLY and FYNNEI. Trimming cost V 6 bases and J 3 bases, with 16 bases left between them. This CDR3 reads CASRVRGGGTDTQYF. The CDR3 nucleotides read TGTGCCAGCAGAGTCAGGGGTGGAGGGACAGATACGCAGTATTTT.

The J gene is TRBJ1-4, the V gene TRBV12-3 or TRBV12-4; no clear D. Trimming left V 1 base short and J 8 bases short, with 8 bases between. The CDR3 has 13 amino acids. Here the CDR3 reads CASSLGEAEKLFF. The CDR3 nucleotides are TGTGCCAGCAGTTTAGGTGAGGCCGAAAAACTGTTTTTT.

This clone was seen a single time. The V call is TRBV29-1, the J call TRBJ1-5; D uncertain. V lost 4 bases and J 4 bases, leaving 11 bases between the germline ends. Germline CDR1 reads SQVTM; CDR2 reads ANQGSEA. The CDR3 is 13 amino acids. CDR3 in amino acids: CSVATALNQPQHF. DNA of the CDR3: TGCAGCGTTGCCACAGCCCTAAATCAGCCCCAGCATTTT.

The rearrangement uses TRBV30 and TRBJ2-7, with 10 bases fitting TRBD1. Germline V gene data show CDR1 as GTSNPN and CDR2 as SVGIG (reference sequence). Losses at the gene ends were 2 bases for V and 10 bases for J; bases not matched to a gene: 5. The CDR3 covers 12 residues. The DNA for the CDR3 is TGTGCCTGGAGTCCCGGGACAGGGGCCCAGTACTTC. Encoded protein: CAWSPGTGAQYF.

There are a few counts of this clone. The rearrangement uses TRBV9 and TRBJ1-4; perhaps TRBD1 as D (6 bases). Trimming left V 3 bases short and J 8 bases short, with 17 bases between. The CDR3 consists of 15 residues. Germline V gene lookup returns CDR1 SGDLS and CDR2 YYNGEE. The CDR3 sequence is CASSALGGRVEKLFF. CDR3 nucleotide sequence: TGTGCCAGCAGCGCTCTAGGGGGGCGGGTGGAAAAACTGTTTTTT.

J is TRBJ2-2 and V is TRBV6-2 or TRBV6-3, with D uncertain. CDR1 is MNHEY, CDR2 SVGEGT, per germline. Trimming stripped 6 bases from V and 6 bases from J, with 11 bases between. The CDR3 has 13 residues. The CDR3 region is CASSHGEAGELFF. CDR3 coding DNA: TGTGCCAGCAGCCACGGAGAGGCCGGGGAGCTGTTTTTT.

The chain uses TRBV9 and TRBJ1-5; no clear D gene. Trimming removed 0 bases from V and 8 bases from J, with 9 bases in between. The V gene's germline CDR1 is SGDLS and CDR2 YYNGEE. This CDR3 comprises 13 residues. For the CDR3, the DNA is TGTGCCAGCAGCGTAGATGACGGGAAGCCCCAGCATTTT. Translated: CASSVDDGKPQHF.